The text below deals with one T cell receptor (beta chain). V gave up 3 bases and J gave up 3 bases; unmatched junction bases: 11. Germline CDR1 reads ENHRY; CDR2 reads SYGVKD. The CDR3 runs 16 residues. The table came from immunoSEQ multiplex PCR; TCRdb's copy has only in-frame clones and leaves some out. This table holds a few hundred thousand clones, around 87% found once. This entry belongs to a study of blood T cell repertoires in COVID-19. The sample taken for sequencing was PBMCs or T cells enriched from blood (not recorded which). The V gene is TRBV10-3, the J gene TRBJ2-7, with 7 positions matching TRBD2. The receptor comes from a man between 40 and 49 years old in a cohort exposed to, infected with or recovered from COVID-19 (not recorded which). For the CDR3, the DNA is TGTGCCATCAGTGACCAGTCGCTAGCGGAGGACTACGAGCAGTACTTC. Its translation: CAISDQSLAEDYEQYF.